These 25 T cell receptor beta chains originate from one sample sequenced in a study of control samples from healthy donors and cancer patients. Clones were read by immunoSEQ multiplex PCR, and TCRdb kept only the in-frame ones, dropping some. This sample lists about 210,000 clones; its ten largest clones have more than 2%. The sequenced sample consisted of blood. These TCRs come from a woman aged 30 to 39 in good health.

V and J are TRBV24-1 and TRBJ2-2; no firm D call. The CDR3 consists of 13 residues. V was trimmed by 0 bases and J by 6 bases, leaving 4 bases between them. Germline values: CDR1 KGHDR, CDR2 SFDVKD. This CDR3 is CATSDLVAGELFF. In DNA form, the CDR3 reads TGTGCCACCAGTGATTTGGTGGCCGGGGAGCTGTTTTTT.

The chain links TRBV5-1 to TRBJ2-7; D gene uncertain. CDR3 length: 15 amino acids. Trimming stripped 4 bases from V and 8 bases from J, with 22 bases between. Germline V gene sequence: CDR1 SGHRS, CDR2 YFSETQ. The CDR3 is CASSPDPPPYTQQYF. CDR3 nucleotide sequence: TGCGCCAGCAGCCCGGACCCTCCCCCCTATACGCAGCAGTACTTC.

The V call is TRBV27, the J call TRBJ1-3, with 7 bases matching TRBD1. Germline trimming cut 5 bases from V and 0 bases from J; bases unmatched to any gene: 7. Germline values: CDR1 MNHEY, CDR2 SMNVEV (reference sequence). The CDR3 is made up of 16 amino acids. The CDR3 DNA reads TGTGCCAGCAGTGGGGGGGGACAGAGCTCTGGAAACACCATATATTTT. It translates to CASSGGGQSSGNTIYF.

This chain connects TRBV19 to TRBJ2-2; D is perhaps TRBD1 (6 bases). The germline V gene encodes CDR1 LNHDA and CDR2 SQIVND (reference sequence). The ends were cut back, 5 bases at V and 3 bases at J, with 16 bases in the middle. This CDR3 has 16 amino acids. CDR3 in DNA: TGTGCCAGTAGTCCTTGGGGGACATCGGACACCGGGGAGCTGTTTTTT. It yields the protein CASSPWGTSDTGELFF.

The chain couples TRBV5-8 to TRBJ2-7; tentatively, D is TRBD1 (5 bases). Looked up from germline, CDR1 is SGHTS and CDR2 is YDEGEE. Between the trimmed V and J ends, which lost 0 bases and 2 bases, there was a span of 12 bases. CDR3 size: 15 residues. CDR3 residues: CASSLEGRVTYEQYF. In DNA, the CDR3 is TGTGCCAGCAGCTTGGAAGGCAGGGTAACCTACGAGCAGTACTTC.

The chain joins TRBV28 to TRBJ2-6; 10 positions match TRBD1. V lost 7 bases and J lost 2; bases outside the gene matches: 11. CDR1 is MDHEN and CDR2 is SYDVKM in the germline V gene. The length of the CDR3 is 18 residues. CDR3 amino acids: CASTSPGQGRAGANVLTF. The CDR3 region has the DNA TGTGCCAGCACTTCTCCGGGACAGGGGAGGGCTGGGGCCAACGTCCTGACTTTC.

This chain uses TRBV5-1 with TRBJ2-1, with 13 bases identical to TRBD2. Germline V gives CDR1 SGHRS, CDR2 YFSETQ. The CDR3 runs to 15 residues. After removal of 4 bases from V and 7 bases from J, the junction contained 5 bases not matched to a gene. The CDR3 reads CASSPGLAGVNEQFF. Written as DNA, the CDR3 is TGCGCCAGCAGCCCCGGACTAGCGGGGGTTAATGAGCAGTTCTTC.

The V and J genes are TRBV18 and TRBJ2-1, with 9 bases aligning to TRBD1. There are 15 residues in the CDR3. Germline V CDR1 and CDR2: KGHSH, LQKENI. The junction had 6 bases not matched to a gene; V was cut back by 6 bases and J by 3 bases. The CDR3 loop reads CASSRQGDGYNEQFF. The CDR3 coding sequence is TGTGCCAGCTCTCGACAGGGGGATGGCTACAATGAGCAGTTCTTC.

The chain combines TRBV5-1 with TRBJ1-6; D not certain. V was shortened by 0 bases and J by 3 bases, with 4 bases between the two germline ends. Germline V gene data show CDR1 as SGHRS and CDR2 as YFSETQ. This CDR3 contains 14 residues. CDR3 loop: CASSLGLYNSPLHF. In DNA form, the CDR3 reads TGCGCCAGCAGCTTGGGGCTCTATAATTCACCCCTCCACTTT.

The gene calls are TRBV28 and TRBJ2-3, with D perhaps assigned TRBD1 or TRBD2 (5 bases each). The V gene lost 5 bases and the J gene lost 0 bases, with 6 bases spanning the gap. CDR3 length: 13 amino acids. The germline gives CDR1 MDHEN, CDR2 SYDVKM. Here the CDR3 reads CASSRDSTDTQYF. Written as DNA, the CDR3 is TGTGCCAGCAGTAGGGACAGCACAGATACGCAGTATTTT.

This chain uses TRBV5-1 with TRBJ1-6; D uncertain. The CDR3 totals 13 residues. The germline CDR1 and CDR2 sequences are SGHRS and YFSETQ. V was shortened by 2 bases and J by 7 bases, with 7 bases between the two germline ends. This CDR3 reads CASSFLRNSPLHF. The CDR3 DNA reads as TGCGCCAGCAGCTTTCTCCGAAATTCACCCCTCCACTTT. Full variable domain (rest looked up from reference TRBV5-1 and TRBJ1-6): KAGVTQTPRYLIKTRGQQVTLSCSPISGHRSVSWYQQTPGQGLQFLFEYFSETQRNKGNFPGRFSGRQFSNSRSEMNVSTLELGDSALYLCASSFLRNSPLHFGNGTRLTVT.

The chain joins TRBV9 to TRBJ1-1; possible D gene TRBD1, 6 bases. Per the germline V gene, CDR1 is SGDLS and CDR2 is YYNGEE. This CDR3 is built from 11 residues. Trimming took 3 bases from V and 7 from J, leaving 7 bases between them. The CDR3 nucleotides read TGTGCCAGCAGCGGAGGGGGTGAAGCTTTCTTT. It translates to CASSGGGEAFF.

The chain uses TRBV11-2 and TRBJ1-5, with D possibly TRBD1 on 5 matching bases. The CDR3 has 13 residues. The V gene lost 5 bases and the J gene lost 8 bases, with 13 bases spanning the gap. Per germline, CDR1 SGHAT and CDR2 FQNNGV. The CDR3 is CASSADIAEPQHF. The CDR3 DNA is TGTGCCAGCAGCGCGGACATAGCCGAGCCCCAGCATTTT.

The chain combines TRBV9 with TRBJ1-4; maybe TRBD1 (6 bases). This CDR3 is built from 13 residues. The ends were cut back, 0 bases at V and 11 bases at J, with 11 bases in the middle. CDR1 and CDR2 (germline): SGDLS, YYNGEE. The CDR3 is CASSVGGPGKLFF. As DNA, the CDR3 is TGTGCCAGCAGCGTAGGGGGGCCGGGGAAACTGTTTTTT.

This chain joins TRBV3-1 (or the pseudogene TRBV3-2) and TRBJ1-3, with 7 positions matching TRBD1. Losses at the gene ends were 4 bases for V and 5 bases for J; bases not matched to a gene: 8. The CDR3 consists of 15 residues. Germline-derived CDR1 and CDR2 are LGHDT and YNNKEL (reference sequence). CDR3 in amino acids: CASSPYPGQRNTIYF. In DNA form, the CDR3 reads TGTGCCAGCAGCCCCTATCCGGGACAGCGAAACACCATATATTTT.

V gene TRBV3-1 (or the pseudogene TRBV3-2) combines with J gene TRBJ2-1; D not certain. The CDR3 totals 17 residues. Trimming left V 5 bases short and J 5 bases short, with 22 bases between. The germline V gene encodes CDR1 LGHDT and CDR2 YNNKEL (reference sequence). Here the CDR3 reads CASSDRLPIHSDNEQFF. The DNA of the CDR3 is TGTGCCAGCAGCGACCGCCTTCCCATTCATTCCGACAATGAGCAGTTCTTC.

The CDR3 region has the DNA TGTGCCAGCAGCTCCCTGGCTAGCGGGGGTGCAAAGCAGTACTTC. Its translation: CASSSLASGGAKQYF. V and J are TRBV11-2 and TRBJ2-7; 10 bases align to TRBD2. The CDR3 spans 15 residues. V shed 4 bases, J shed 8 bases, and the junction held 11 bases outside the gene matches. CDR1 and CDR2 (germline): SGHAT, FQNNGV.

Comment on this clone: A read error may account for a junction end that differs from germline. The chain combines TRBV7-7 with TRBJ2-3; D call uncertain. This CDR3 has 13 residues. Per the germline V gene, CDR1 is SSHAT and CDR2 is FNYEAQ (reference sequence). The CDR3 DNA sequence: TGTGCTAGCAGCTCGCAGGCCGGGCAGAGGCAGTATTTT. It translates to CASSSQAGQRQYF.

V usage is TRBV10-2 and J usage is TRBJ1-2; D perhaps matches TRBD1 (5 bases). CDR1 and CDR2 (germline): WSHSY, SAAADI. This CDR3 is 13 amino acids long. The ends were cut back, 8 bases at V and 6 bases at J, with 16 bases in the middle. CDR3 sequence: CASRISGGDGYTF. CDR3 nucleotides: TGCGCCAGCCGAATCTCGGGGGGAGATGGCTACACCTTC.

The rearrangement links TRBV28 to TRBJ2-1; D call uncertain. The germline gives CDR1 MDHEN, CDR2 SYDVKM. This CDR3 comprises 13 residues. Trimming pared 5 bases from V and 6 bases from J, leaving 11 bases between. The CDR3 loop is CASSPGPPNEQFF. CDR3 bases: TGTGCCAGCAGTCCTGGACCGCCCAATGAGCAGTTCTTC. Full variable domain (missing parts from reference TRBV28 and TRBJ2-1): DVKVTQSSRYLVKRTGEKVFLECVQDMDHENMFWYRQDPGLGLRLIYFSYDVKMKEKGDIPEGYSVSREKKERFSLILESASTNQTSMYLCASSPGPPNEQFFGPGTRLTVL.

Here the CDR3 DNA reads TGCGCCAGCAGCCAAGGGCCCGGGGGGTACACTGAAGCTTTCTTT. Protein sequence: CASSQGPGGYTEAFF. V is TRBV4-1 and J is TRBJ1-1, with D tentatively TRBD1 (5 bases). The CDR3 has 15 residues. The V gene lost 1 base and the J gene lost 3 bases, with 12 bases spanning the gap. Germline loops: CDR1 MGHRA, CDR2 YSYEKL.

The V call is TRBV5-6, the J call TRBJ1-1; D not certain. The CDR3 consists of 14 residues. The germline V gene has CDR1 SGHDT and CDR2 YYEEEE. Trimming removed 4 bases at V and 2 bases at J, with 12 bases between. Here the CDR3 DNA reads TGTGCCAGCAGCCCGGCTGGGGAAAACACTGAAGCTTTCTTT. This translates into CASSPAGENTEAFF.

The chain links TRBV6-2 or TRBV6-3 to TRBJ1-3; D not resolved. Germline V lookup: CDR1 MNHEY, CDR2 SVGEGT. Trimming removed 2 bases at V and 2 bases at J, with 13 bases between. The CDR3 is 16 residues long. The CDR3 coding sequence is TGTGCCAGCAGTTACGACGCAGGACGGCCTGGAAACACCATATATTTT. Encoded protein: CASSYDAGRPGNTIYF.

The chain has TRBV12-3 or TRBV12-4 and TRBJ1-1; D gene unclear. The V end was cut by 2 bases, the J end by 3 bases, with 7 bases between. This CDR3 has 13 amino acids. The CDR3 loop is CASSLKRDTEAFF. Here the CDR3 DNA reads TGTGCCAGCAGTTTAAAACGGGACACTGAAGCTTTCTTT.

CDR3 DNA: TGTGCCAGCAGTTACTCGAGCGCAGGGGCCTATGGCTACACCTTC. Its protein product is CASSYSSAGAYGYTF. The chain has TRBV6-2 or TRBV6-3 and TRBJ1-2, with a weak D call TRBD1 (6 bases). The CDR3 covers 15 residues. Per germline, CDR1 MNHEY and CDR2 SVGEGT. Trimming left V 0 bases short and J 4 bases short, with 12 bases between.